A selection of T cell receptor beta chains follows, all from one sample in a study of blood T cell repertoires in COVID-19. TCRdb's table, derived via immunoSEQ multiplex PCR, lists solely in-frame clones and lacks some. The sample has approximately 65,000 clones, over 75% seen once. Sequencing was done on a sample of peripheral blood. Receptors originate from a man in his fifties or sixties with acute or convalescent COVID-19. CDR3s include the opening cysteine and the closing phenylalanine or tryptophan.

j_call,v_call,cdr3_aa
TRBJ1-6,TRBV20-1,CSARSNSPLHF
TRBJ1-2,TRBV2,CASGQGAGGYTF
TRBJ2-1,TRBV29-1,CSVGKAGGQGGNEQFF
TRBJ1-1,TRBV6-5,CASIVSRAGTEAFF
TRBJ1-2,TRBV5-1,CASSLSLGQGAYYGYTF
TRBJ1-6,TRBV18,CASSPTDRASPLHF
TRBJ1-5,TRBV24-1,CATSAGTVGQPQHF
TRBJ2-2,TRBV24-1,CATSGVPGQGQGRTGELFF
TRBJ2-1,TRBV28,CASSLIRETYNEQFF
TRBJ2-5,TRBV5-1,CASSGAGTGISETQYF
TRBJ2-7,TRBV27,CASSPLARSYEQYF
TRBJ1-2,TRBV20-1,CSASRGTGPNYGYTF
TRBJ2-5,TRBV5-1,CASSWGHRQETQYF
TRBJ1-2,TRBV7-9,CASSLANSLAGGYTF
TRBJ1-2,TRBV5-4,CASSLPANYGYTF
TRBJ1-1,TRBV5-4,CASSLVPDTEAFF
TRBJ1-5,TRBV30,CAWSVETLDQPQHF
TRBJ2-2,TRBV3-1/TRBV3-2,CASRGQGNTGELFF
TRBJ1-2,TRBV30,CAWSVGQGVHGYTF
TRBJ2-5,TRBV18,CASSPSGMETQYF
TRBJ1-5,TRBV6-2/TRBV6-3,CASSYSRHRGNQPQHF
TRBJ2-7,TRBV3-1/TRBV3-2,CASSSRGGVYEQYF
TRBJ2-1,TRBV9,CASSVSADLSYNEQFF
TRBJ2-7,TRBV7-2,CASSLVASGSYEQYF
TRBJ2-7,TRBV9,CASSGVQGNLGEQYF
TRBJ1-3,TRBV3-1/TRBV3-2,CASSPWDCSSGNTIYF
TRBJ1-4,TRBV7-9,CASSSDRGRNEKLFF
TRBJ1-3,TRBV6-5,CASRVPGGTGNTIYF
TRBJ2-1,TRBV24-1,CATSDTKRGDYNEQFF
TRBJ2-1,TRBV7-6,CASKPYLGTMYEQFF
TRBJ2-5,TRBV5-1,CASSLTGQERETQYF
TRBJ2-1,TRBV5-1,CASSLVLAGVNEQFF
TRBJ1-3,TRBV6-5,CASRPGTGAGNTIYF
TRBJ1-2,TRBV28,CASSFLQGAGYTF
TRBJ2-2,TRBV28,CASSFRGFATGELFF
TRBJ1-1,TRBV10-3,CAITPTGMNTEAFF
TRBJ1-5,TRBV19,CATSTGGGNQPQHF
TRBJ2-7,TRBV27,CASSLTGDEQYF
TRBJ2-2,TRBV19,CASSPRDGQFTGELFF
TRBJ2-7,TRBV19,CASSVQGSYEQYF
TRBJ2-1,TRBV19,CASRAVGRGHEQFF
TRBJ2-7,TRBV3-1/TRBV3-2,CASSQHRSAEQYF
TRBJ1-1,TRBV9,CASSRGGLQAFF
TRBJ2-4,TRBV21-1,CASSKVWATGNIQYF
TRBJ2-7,TRBV29-1,CSVLGGLLSYEQYF
TRBJ2-2,TRBV6-5,CASKTAGERTGELFF
TRBJ2-7,TRBV9,CASSVSGGTYEQYF
TRBJ1-1,TRBV18,CASSRENTEAFF
TRBJ2-3,TRBV7-2,CASRLAGGPTDTQYF
TRBJ2-7,TRBV3-1/TRBV3-2,CASSQQYEQYF
TRBJ1-2,TRBV9,CASSVEAGVLDGYTF
TRBJ2-4,TRBV4-1,CASSQVLTGTSGNIQYF
TRBJ1-3,TRBV5-5,CASSPRTAGNTIYF
TRBJ2-6,TRBV5-1,CASSFRLGQRSSGANVLTF
TRBJ1-1,TRBV19,CASSMRRLNTEAFF
TRBJ1-1,TRBV19,CASGRRQGNTEAFF
TRBJ2-3,TRBV4-2,CASSQAGGASRDTQYF
TRBJ2-5,TRBV2,CASSVGGIQETQYF
TRBJ2-1,TRBV10-3,CAISESGAGDSGQFF
TRBJ1-5,TRBV5-1,CASSLLPLQNSNQPQHF